In its sample, the clone carrying this T cell receptor (beta chain) was seen many times. Its antigen is currently unknown. The source of the sample is a study of T cells after yellow fever vaccination. Findings of the study overall: Post-booster reappearance was seen for most primary-vaccination clones (around 96% CD4, around 88% CD8).

TCRdb reprocessed the 5' RACE reads via MiXCR and lists one record per CDR3 protein. In the table there are about 50,000 distinct CDR3 sequences, 7% to 9% of which are singletons. CDR3 length equals 13 residues. Germline values: CDR1 ENHRY, CDR2 SYGVKD. The germline V and J ends were trimmed by 3 bases and 6 bases, with 12 bases remaining between them. The rearrangement uses TRBV10-3 and TRBJ2-7; tentative D call: TRBD1 (5 bases). The receptor was derived from a man between 18 and 35 years old who received the YFV17D yellow fever vaccine. The starting material was CD8+ T cells sorted from PBMCs, obtained around 14 days after the first yellow fever vaccination. Written as DNA, the CDR3 is TGTGCCATCAGTGACCCGGAAAGGGGCGAGCAGTACGTC. Translation: CAISDPERGEQYV.